This entry concerns a single TCR beta chain. Its antigen has not been determined. Base quality data are lacking; no much larger clone is found one base away. This sample was included in a study of T cell changes during pregnancy in multiple sclerosis (dated by TCRdb to about 2019). Study-level background: The study examined how the T cell repertoire changed over the course of pregnancy in women with multiple sclerosis.

The CDR3 spans 17 residues, from the cysteine through the phenylalanine. Just CDR3 DNA is preserved here, 51 bases in frame from base 1. The germline V gene sets CDR1 to SNHLY and CDR2 to FYNNEI. V has 5 bases trimmed and J has 0 bases trimmed; junction bases matching no gene number 5. Libraries were made using the immunoSEQ multiplex PCR assay. Sourced from immuneACCESS, this table was stored by TCRdb with only in-frame sequences that have V and J called. A share of the clones is absent; for the studies checked, an unresolved V gene accounts for under half, and the remainder has no known explanation. In all, the sample holds more than 65,000 clones, and roughly nine tenths of those were seen once. 2.5% of the sample belongs to the ten largest clones.

The TCR sequence derives from a female donor with multiple sclerosis, enrolled in a pregnancy study. The sequences come from peripheral blood, collected in the first trimester of pregnancy. This receptor chain uses TRBV2 and TRBJ2-2; 11 central nucleotides agree with TRBD1. The bases are TGTGCCAGCAGTACACCGGGACAGGGGGCGAACACCGGGGAGCTGTTTTTT. The encoded protein is CASSTPGQGANTGELFF.